The 10 T cell receptor beta chains presented below share a single source sample, sequenced in a study of T cells in Graves' hyperthyroidism and ophthalmopathy. RNA transcripts yielded amplified TCR beta CDR3 regions. Carried out on the TCR CDR3, a first-round RT-PCR used the HTBI primer set. TCRdb processed the multiplex PCR reads anew with MiXCR; each CDR3 protein has one entry. The table includes more than 500,000 distinct CDR3 sequences, 14% detected once. Sequencing used blood. These receptors were taken from a woman in her thirties or forties with Graves' hyperthyroidism.

The J gene is TRBJ2-7, the V gene TRBV11-2, with 9 bases identical to TRBD1. The CDR3 contains 15 residues. CDR1 is SGHAT, CDR2 FQNNGV, per germline. J gave up 5 bases and V 3 bases, and 8 bases lay outside the gene matches. CDR3 amino acids: CASSFLTGTGNEQYF. In DNA form, the CDR3 reads TGTGCCAGCAGCTTCCTAACCGGGACAGGGAACGAGCAGTACTTC.

The gene calls are TRBV4-1 and TRBJ2-5; possibly TRBD2 for D (6 bases). The CDR3 length is 15 residues. V was clipped by 0 bases and J by 7 bases, with 15 bases between them. Per germline, CDR1 MGHRA and CDR2 YSYEKL. The CDR3 protein is CASSQDRGQGGTQYF. The CDR3 DNA follows: TGCGCCAGCAGCCAAGATCGTGGGCAGGGAGGGACCCAGTACTTC.

This clonotype was seen ten or more times. V is TRBV5-1 and J is TRBJ2-3; perhaps TRBD2 as D (6 bases). The CDR3 runs 17 residues. With 7 bases removed from V and 4 bases from J, the gap between germline ends came to 25 bases. Germline CDR1 SGHRS, CDR2 YFSETQ. The CDR3 DNA sequence: TGCGCCAGCCGGGGATTACGTAGCGGTCTTCTCCCAGATACGCAGTATTTT. This sequence encodes CASRGLRSGLLPDTQYF.

This clonotype was detected ten times or more. The rearrangement uses TRBV20-1 and TRBJ1-5; unclear D gene. The CDR3 sequence is 15 residues long. V was shortened by 6 bases and J by 3 bases, with 18 bases between the two germline ends. The V gene's germline CDR1 is DFQATT and CDR2 SNEGSKA (reference sequence). CDR3 nucleotides: TGCAGTGCCCTACCCAAGGGCTCTTTCAATCAGCCCCAGCATTTT. Its protein product is CSALPKGSFNQPQHF.

The CDR3 loop reads CASSFGSGRLNEQFF. The CDR3 nucleotides read TGTGCCAGCAGTTTCGGTAGCGGGAGACTAAATGAGCAGTTCTTC. The chain joins TRBV27 to TRBJ2-1; 9 nucleotides align to TRBD2. Germline CDR1 reads MNHEY; CDR2 reads SMNVEV (reference sequence). This CDR3 is 15 amino acids long. Trimming took 3 bases from V and 7 from J; bases not matched to a gene: 7.

This clonotype has only a few counts. The likely explanation is a read error, given a far larger clone one base away. This chain uses TRBV9 with TRBJ2-2, with D uncertain. Germline V lookup: CDR1 SGDLS, CDR2 YYNGEE. V was cut by 1 base and J by 6 bases, with 1 base left in between. The CDR3 has 11 amino acids. The CDR3, as DNA: TGTGCCAGCAGCGTATCCGGGGAGCTGTTTTTT. Protein sequence: CASSVSGELFF.

In this sample, this clonotype turned up a few times. The chain's CDR3 is CAISGVGSEAGELFF. CDR3 bases: TGTGCCATCAGTGGGGTCGGGAGTGAAGCCGGGGAGCTGTTTTTT. The rearrangement joins TRBV10-3 to TRBJ2-2, with D possibly being TRBD2 (6 bases). This CDR3 contains 15 residues. Germline values: CDR1 ENHRY, CDR2 SYGVKD. Trimming removed 4 bases at V and 6 bases at J, with 15 bases between.

This clonotype was counted at least ten times. The chain employs TRBV27 and TRBJ2-7, with a tentative D call TRBD1 (6 bases). Germline values: CDR1 MNHEY, CDR2 SMNVEV (reference sequence). This CDR3 is built from 14 residues. V was trimmed by 5 bases and J by 3 bases, leaving 14 bases between them. CDR3 sequence reads: CASSPDGQLYEQYF. The CDR3 DNA reads TGTGCCAGCAGTCCGGACGGACAGCTCTACGAGCAGTACTTC.

This clonotype was observed a few times. The V call is TRBV29-1, the J call TRBJ1-1; the D is unclear. With 6 bases removed from V and 1 base from J, the gap between germline ends came to 12 bases. Looked up from germline, CDR1 is SQVTM and CDR2 is ANQGSEA. This CDR3 spans 13 amino acids. The CDR3 loop is CSVAGPRNTEAFF. CDR3 nucleotide sequence: TGCAGCGTAGCGGGCCCCCGGAACACTGAAGCTTTCTTT.

The sample holds many counts of this clonotype. The chain links TRBV7-2 to TRBJ1-6; D is undetermined. CDR1 is SGHTA, CDR2 FQGNSA, per germline. The CDR3 sequence is 13 residues long. Trimming removed 5 bases at V and 7 bases at J, with 9 bases between. Written as DNA, the CDR3 is TGTGCCAGCAGCCAGGTCCTCAATTCACCCCTCCACTTT. Its translation is CASSQVLNSPLHF.